This entry concerns a single TCR beta chain. Its antigen is unknown. This sample stems from a study of shared clonotypes between healthy human individuals. The CDR3 has 10 amino acids. V dropped 3 bases and J dropped 8 bases, with 5 bases sitting between them. Looked up from germline, CDR1 is MNHNS and CDR2 is SASEGT. Findings and limits, study-wide: Rarefaction indicated that sorted-subset sequencing remained incomplete although depth was large. Memory subsets generally showed smaller estimated richness than naive subsets did. It was observed that 5% to 6% of naive CD4 clonotypes were shared across several donors.

Sequencing was performed with immunoSEQ multiplex PCR; in TCRdb, only in-frame clones are kept and a portion is missing. The sample holds some 1.1 million clones; around three quarters are singletons and the top ten take about 0.89%. J is TRBJ2-7 and V is TRBV6-1; either TRBD1 or TRBD2 may fit D (5 bases each). Sequenced sample: memory CD4+ T cells from PBMCs. The sample's subset: CD45RA-negative fraction. The sequence was collected from a man younger than 35 in good health. Some clones in this sample may be carry-over from other donors' samples. The CDR3 here is CASSEGQQYF. The CDR3 bases are TGTGCCAGCAGTGAGGGACAGCAGTACTTC.